This note documents a single T cell receptor (beta chain) sequence. Its matching antigen is unknown. This CDR3 region has 14 residues. The germline V and J ends were trimmed by 7 bases and 2 bases, with 12 bases remaining between them. The germline gives CDR1 SNHLY, CDR2 FYNNEI. Primers: 60 Vbeta forward and 13 Jbeta reverse. Some clones are missing from TCRdb's copy, which holds only in-frame ones; the method was immunoSEQ multiplex PCR. Altogether approximately 190,000 clones are present, around three quarters being singletons, with the ten largest covering 13% to 15%. These data originate in a study of cytomegalovirus exposure and HLA in healthy donors. General study points: Equally common other TCR beta chains were less clonally expanded than HLA-associated ones, a later analysis found. DRB1 showed the most TCR associations and HLA-C the fewest in a later analysis, as rates varied by HLA locus. The study designated around 150 TCR beta chains cytomegalovirus-associated. Later on, a genetic analysis was performed. It linked a missense variant in DCLRE1C with V- and J-gene trimming of TCR beta.

The sequence came from a woman in her 30s in good health and CMV-seropositive. The chain is built from TRBV2 and TRBJ2-1; D is perhaps TRBD2 (6 bases). Sequences were obtained from PBMCs. DNA for the CDR3: TGTGCCAGCACCGGGAGCGGGCCCTACAATGAGCAGTTCTTC. Translated, it gives CASTGSGPYNEQFF.